The T cell receptor (beta chain) described here comes from a study of persistence of HIV-infected CD4 T cells. The study, taken as a whole, reports: Antigen-responding cells were enriched for degenerate expanded CDR3beta sequences.

With regard to this clone: Its antigen is unknown.

An overlapping HIV-1 Gag peptide pool stimulated these cells at 0.75 to 1 ug/peptide/mL. Memory cells lacking CD40L and CD69 with high CD45RO were sorted. Before stimulation, PBMCs underwent CD8+ T cell depletion. Trimming removed 6 bases from V and 4 bases from J, with 15 bases in between. The CDR3 sequence is 14 residues long. Germline V gene data show CDR1 as LGHDT and CDR2 as YNNKEL (reference sequence). The libraries were made with immunoSEQ version 4 in survey mode. Only in-frame clones appear in the TCRdb table, and some are missing; sequencing was by immunoSEQ multiplex PCR. The data show tens of thousands of clones, 65% to 75% seen once.

The clonotype comes from an adult man with HIV who was CMV-seropositive. This chain joins TRBV3-1 (or the pseudogene TRBV3-2) and TRBJ1-1; a weak D match, TRBD1 (5 bases). The sample here was CD4+ T cells sorted from PBMCs after roughly 18-hour stimulation, taken from a patient who received antiretroviral therapy. The CDR3 protein is CASSARGLGTEAFF. CDR3 sequence (DNA): TGTGCCAGCAGTGCTCGGGGGTTGGGCACTGAAGCTTTCTTT.